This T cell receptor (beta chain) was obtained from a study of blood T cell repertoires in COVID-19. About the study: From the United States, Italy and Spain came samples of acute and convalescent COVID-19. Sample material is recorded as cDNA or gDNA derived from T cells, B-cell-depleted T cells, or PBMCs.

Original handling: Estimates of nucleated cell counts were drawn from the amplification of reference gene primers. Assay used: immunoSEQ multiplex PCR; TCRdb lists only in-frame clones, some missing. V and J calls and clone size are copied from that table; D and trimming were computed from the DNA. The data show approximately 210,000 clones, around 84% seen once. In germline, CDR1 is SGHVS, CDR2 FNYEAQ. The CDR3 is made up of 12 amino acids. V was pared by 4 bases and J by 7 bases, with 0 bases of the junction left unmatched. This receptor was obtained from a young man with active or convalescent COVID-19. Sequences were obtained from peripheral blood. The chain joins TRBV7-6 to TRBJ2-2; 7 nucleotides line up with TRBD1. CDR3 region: CASSYRGGELFF. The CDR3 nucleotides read TGTGCCAGCAGCTACAGGGGCGGGGAGCTGTTTTTT.